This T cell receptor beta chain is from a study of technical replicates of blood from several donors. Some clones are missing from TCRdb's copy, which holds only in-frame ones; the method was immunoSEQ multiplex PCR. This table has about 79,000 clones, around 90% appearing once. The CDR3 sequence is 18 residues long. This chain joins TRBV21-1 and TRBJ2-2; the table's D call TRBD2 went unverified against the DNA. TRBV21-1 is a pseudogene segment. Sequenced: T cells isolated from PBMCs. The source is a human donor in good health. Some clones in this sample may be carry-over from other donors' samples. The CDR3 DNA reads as TGTGCCAGCGGACAAGGGACTAGCGGGATTCCGAAACCCGGGGAGCTGTTTTTT. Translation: CASGQGTSGIPKPGELFF.